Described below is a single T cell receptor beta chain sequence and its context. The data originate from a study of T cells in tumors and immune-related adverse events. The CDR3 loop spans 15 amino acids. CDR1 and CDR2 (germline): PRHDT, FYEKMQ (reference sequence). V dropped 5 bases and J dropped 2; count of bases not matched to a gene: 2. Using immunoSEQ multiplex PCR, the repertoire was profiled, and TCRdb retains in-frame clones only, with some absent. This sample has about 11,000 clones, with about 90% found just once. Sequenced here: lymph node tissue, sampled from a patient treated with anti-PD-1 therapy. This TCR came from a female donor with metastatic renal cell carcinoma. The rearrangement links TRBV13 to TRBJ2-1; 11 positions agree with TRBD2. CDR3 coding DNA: TGTGCCAGCAGCCGACTAGCGGGAACCTACAATGAGCAGTTCTTC. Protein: CASSRLAGTYNEQFF.